The rows below give T cell receptor beta chains drawn from one sample of a study of shared clonotypes between healthy human individuals. Assay used: immunoSEQ multiplex PCR; TCRdb lists only in-frame clones, some missing. The sample gives approximately 2.5 million clones, more than 85% of which show up once; about 0.34% is in the top ten. Input material: naive CD4+ T cells from PBMCs. Source of these receptors: a man between 18 and 35 years old in good health. Some clones in this sample may be carry-over from other donors' samples. Each CDR3 is given with its conserved first and last residue. A D gene is named only where the DNA matches it firmly. The size field is filled for only some rows; it gives once, few, many or a size class.

abundance,j_gene,d_gene,v_gene,CDR3nt,CDR3aa
.,TRBJ2-7,TRBD2,TRBV4-2,TGTGCCAGCAGCCGACATAGCGGGAGTAACTCCTACGAGCAGTACTTC,CASSRHSGSNSYEQYF
.,TRBJ2-2,TRBD1,TRBV29-1,TGCAGCGTTGTCGGGACAGGGAACACCGGGGAGCTGTTTTTT,CSVVGTGNTGELFF
.,TRBJ2-5,.,TRBV7-3,TGTGCCAGCAGCTCCTCCAGGGTCCAAGAGACCCAGTACTTC,CASSSSRVQETQYF
once,TRBJ2-5,.,TRBV19,TGTGCCAGCGCCTTTAATGAGACCCAGTACTTC,CASAFNETQYF
.,TRBJ1-4,TRBD1,TRBV27,TGTGCCAGCAGCCAGGACAGGGGGAGAATAGAAAAACTGTTTTTT,CASSQDRGRIEKLFF
.,TRBJ2-1,.,TRBV15,TGTGCCACCAGCAGTGAGCAGGGGCCCTACAATGAGCAGTTCTTC,CATSSEQGPYNEQFF
.,TRBJ2-5,.,TRBV2,TGTGCCAGCAGCTGGGGCGGCCAAGAGACCCAGTACTTC,CASSWGGQETQYF
.,TRBJ1-1,.,TRBV9,TGTGCCAGCAGTTATGGACGGGGGAACACTGAAGCTTTCTTT,CASSYGRGNTEAFF
.,TRBJ1-3,.,TRBV30,TGTGCCTGGAGTGAGGGGGGGCGCGAAGGAAACACCATATATTTT,CAWSEGGREGNTIYF
.,TRBJ1-1,.,TRBV5-1,TGCGCCAGCAGCTTGTGGGGAACTGAGGGGACTGAAGCTTTCTTT,CASSLWGTEGTEAFF
.,TRBJ2-7,TRBD2,TRBV2,TGTGCCAGCAACCTCAGTCCACTATTCACTAGCGGTCCGGGGGACTCCTACGAGCAGTACTTC,CASNLSPLFTSGPGDSYEQYF
.,TRBJ1-2,.,TRBV7-9,TGTGCCAGCAGCCCCAAGGGCAGGAAGTACTATGGCTACACCTTC,CASSPKGRKYYGYTF
.,TRBJ1-1,.,TRBV5-1,TGCGCCAGCAGCTTGGAGGGTCGGGGTTTTACTGAAGCTTTCTTT,CASSLEGRGFTEAFF
.,TRBJ1-4,.,TRBV5-1,TGCGCCAGCAGGTTCCGGGCGGCTAATGAAAAACTGTTTTTT,CASRFRAANEKLFF
.,TRBJ2-1,TRBD2,TRBV7-3,TGTGCCAGCAGCCCCCAGAGCGGGAGGGCCAATGAGCAGTTCTTC,CASSPQSGRANEQFF
.,TRBJ2-1,TRBD1,TRBV7-2,TGTGCCAGCAGCTTGACCGGGACAGTTACCTACAATGAGCAGTTCTTC,CASSLTGTVTYNEQFF
.,TRBJ2-7,TRBD1,TRBV29-1,TGCAGCGTTGAGACAGGGTATTCCTACGAGCAGTACTTC,CSVETGYSYEQYF
.,TRBJ1-2,.,TRBV6-6,TGTGCCAGCAGTTTGGAAGGGAGCGGCTATGGCTACACCTTC,CASSLEGSGYGYTF
once,TRBJ2-7,.,TRBV18,TGTGCCAGCTCAGCGCAGGGGGGAAAGGGCTACGAGCAGTACTTC,CASSAQGGKGYEQYF
once,TRBJ1-1,.,TRBV11-2,TGTGCCAGCAGCTTAAAAGTTGGTGAAGCTTTCTTT,CASSLKVGEAFF
.,TRBJ1-2,.,TRBV28,TGTGCCAGCAGCACAACAGGGACCCCTAACTATGGCTACACCTTC,CASSTTGTPNYGYTF
.,TRBJ1-3,.,TRBV2,TGTGCCAGCAGCCCACAGGGTCCCCTCTCTGGAAACACCATATATTTT,CASSPQGPLSGNTIYF
.,TRBJ2-4,TRBD1,TRBV18,TGTGCCAGCTCACCCCCGGGACAGGGGTTTATTCAGTACTTC,CASSPPGQGFIQYF
.,TRBJ1-5,TRBD1,TRBV6-5,TGTGCCAGCAGCCTGGGACAGGGCCATCAGCCCCAGCATTTT,CASSLGQGHQPQHF
once,TRBJ2-3,TRBD2,TRBV6-1,TGTGCCAGCAGTGACCCTCAAGCGGGGATCACAGATACGCAGTATTTT,CASSDPQAGITDTQYF
.,TRBJ2-1,TRBD1,TRBV28,TGTGCCAGCAGTCCCCGACAGGGGCGGCCCCTCTCCTCCTACAATGAGCAGTTCTTC,CASSPRQGRPLSSYNEQFF
.,TRBJ1-2,.,TRBV14,TGTGCCAGCAGCCAAGCATCAGGGGCACTTGCTTATGGCTACACCTTC,CASSQASGALAYGYTF
.,TRBJ1-2,TRBD1,TRBV29-1,TGCAGCGTTGAGGGGGATGGGACAGGGGTTGGCGGCTACACCTTC,CSVEGDGTGVGGYTF
.,TRBJ2-3,TRBD1,TRBV5-1,TGCGCCAGCAGCTCAGGGGGTTACGCAGATACGCAGTATTTT,CASSSGGYADTQYF
.,TRBJ2-1,.,TRBV2,TGTGCCAGCACATCGGAATCCGGGGGACATGAGCAGTTCTTC,CASTSESGGHEQFF
.,TRBJ1-5,.,TRBV2,TGTGCCAGCAGGGACAGACAGCGCAATCAGCCCCAGCATTTT,CASRDRQRNQPQHF
.,TRBJ2-1,TRBD1,TRBV10-3,TGTGCCATCAGTGCACAGGGGGTCTCCTACAATGAGCAGTTCTTC,CAISAQGVSYNEQFF
once,TRBJ1-2,.,TRBV30,TGTGCCTGGACCCGGGGCCCTAACTATGGCTACACCTTC,CAWTRGPNYGYTF
.,TRBJ1-5,TRBD1,TRBV6-1,TGTGCCAGCAACCCCGGGACAGGCAATCAGCCCCAGCATTTT,CASNPGTGNQPQHF
.,TRBJ1-1,TRBD1,TRBV5-6,TGTGCCAGCAGCTTTGGACCAAACAGGGGGCAAACTGAAGCTTTCTTT,CASSFGPNRGQTEAFF
.,TRBJ1-1,TRBD1,TRBV5-4,TGTGCCAGCAGCTCGACCAGGGGGACTGAAGCTTTCTTT,CASSSTRGTEAFF
.,TRBJ2-1,.,TRBV5-4,TGTGCCAGCAGCTTGGGCCAGGGGACGTACAATGAGCAGTTCTTC,CASSLGQGTYNEQFF
.,TRBJ1-2,.,TRBV5-4,TGTGCCAGCAGCCGACCTCCGGGGGAAGGAGGCTACACCTTC,CASSRPPGEGGYTF
.,TRBJ2-2,.,TRBV30,TGTGCCTGGACCCTACAGGGCCGAGACACCGGGGAGCTGTTTTTT,CAWTLQGRDTGELFF
.,TRBJ1-6,.,TRBV11-2,TGTGCCAGCAGCTTAGATAGGGATTCACCCCTCCACTTT,CASSLDRDSPLHF
.,TRBJ1-2,.,TRBV19,TGTGCCAGTAGTTGGGGCCATGGCTACACCTTC,CASSWGHGYTF
.,TRBJ2-1,.,TRBV7-3,TGTGCCAGCAGCGGCAATAATGAGCAGTTCTTC,CASSGNNEQFF
.,TRBJ2-5,.,TRBV7-2,TGTGCCAGCAGCTTACAGGTCCAAGAGACCCAGTACTTC,CASSLQVQETQYF
.,TRBJ1-4,.,TRBV6-5,TGTGCCAGCAGTCGACAGGTCTTTGCGGAAAAACTGTTTTTT,CASSRQVFAEKLFF
.,TRBJ2-2,.,TRBV5-1,TGCGCCAGCAGCTTGGCCGACGGCGGCGGGGAGCTGTTTTTT,CASSLADGGGELFF
.,TRBJ1-5,.,TRBV7-9,TGTGCCAGCAGCTTAGCGAACATGAATCAGCCCCAGCATTTT,CASSLANMNQPQHF
.,TRBJ1-5,.,TRBV28,TGTGCCAGCAGTTTGAGACAGGTAATTACCCCCGGCTACAATCAGCCCCAGCATTTT,CASSLRQVITPGYNQPQHF
.,TRBJ1-2,TRBD1,TRBV5-1,TGCGCCAGCAGAGTCGGGACAGAAAGTCGGGGCTACACCTTC,CASRVGTESRGYTF
.,TRBJ2-7,.,TRBV6-5,TGTGCCAGCAGTTACTCTACACATAACTCCTACGAGCAGTACTTC,CASSYSTHNSYEQYF
.,TRBJ2-3,TRBD2,TRBV28,TGTGCCAGCAGTGGGACTAGCGGGGTCACAGATACGCAGTATTTT,CASSGTSGVTDTQYF
.,TRBJ2-1,TRBD2,TRBV7-3,TGTGCCAGCAGCACGGGACTATCCGATGAGCAGTTCTTC,CASSTGLSDEQFF